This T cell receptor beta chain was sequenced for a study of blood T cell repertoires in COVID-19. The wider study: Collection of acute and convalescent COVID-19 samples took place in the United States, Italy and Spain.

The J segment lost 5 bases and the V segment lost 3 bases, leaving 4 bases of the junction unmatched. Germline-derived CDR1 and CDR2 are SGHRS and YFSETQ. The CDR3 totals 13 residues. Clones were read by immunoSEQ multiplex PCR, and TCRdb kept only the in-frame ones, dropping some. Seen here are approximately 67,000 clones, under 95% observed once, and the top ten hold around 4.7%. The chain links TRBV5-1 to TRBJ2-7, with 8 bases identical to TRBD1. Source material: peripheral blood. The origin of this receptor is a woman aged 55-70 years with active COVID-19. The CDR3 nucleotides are TGCGCCAGCAGCTCGGGACAGGCCGACGAGCAGTACTTC. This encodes CASSSGQADEQYF.